Here is one T cell receptor beta chain with its context. This sample is part of a study of blood T cell repertoires in COVID-19. The table came from immunoSEQ multiplex PCR; TCRdb's copy has only in-frame clones and leaves some out. Of fewer than 110,000 clones listed, over 80% were seen once; the top ten hold less than 1.5%. Germline-derived CDR1 and CDR2 are SEHNR and FQNEAQ (reference sequence). Trimming took 4 bases from V and 7 from J; bases not matched to a gene: 3. CDR3 length: 12 residues. Sequences were obtained from peripheral blood. The J gene is TRBJ2-7, the V gene TRBV7-9; 8 bases map to TRBD2. The clonotype was recovered from a woman aged 30 to 39 with acute or convalescent COVID-19. The CDR3 bases are TGTGCCAGCAGCTCAAGCGGGGGTGAGCAGTACTTC. It is translated as CASSSSGGEQYF.